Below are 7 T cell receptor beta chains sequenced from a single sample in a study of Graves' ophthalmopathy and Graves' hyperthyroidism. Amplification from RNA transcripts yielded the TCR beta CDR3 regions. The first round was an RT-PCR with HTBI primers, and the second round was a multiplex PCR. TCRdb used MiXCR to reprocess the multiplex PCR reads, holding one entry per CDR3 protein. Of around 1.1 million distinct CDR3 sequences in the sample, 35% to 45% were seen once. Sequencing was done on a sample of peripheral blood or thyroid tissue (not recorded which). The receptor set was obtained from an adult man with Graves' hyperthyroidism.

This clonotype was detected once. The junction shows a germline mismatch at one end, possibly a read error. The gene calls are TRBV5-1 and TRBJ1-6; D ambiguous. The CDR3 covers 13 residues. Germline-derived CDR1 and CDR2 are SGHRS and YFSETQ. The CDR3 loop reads CASRATANSPFHF. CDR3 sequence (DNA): TGCGCCAGCAGGGCTACAGCTAATTCACCCTTCCACTTT.

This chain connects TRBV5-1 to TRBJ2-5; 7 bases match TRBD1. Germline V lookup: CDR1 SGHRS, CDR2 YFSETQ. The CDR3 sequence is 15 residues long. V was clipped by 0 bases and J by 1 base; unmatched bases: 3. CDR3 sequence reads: CASSLAPGGQETQYF. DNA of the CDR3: TGCGCCAGCAGCTTGGCTCCAGGGGGCCAAGAGACCCAGTACTTC.

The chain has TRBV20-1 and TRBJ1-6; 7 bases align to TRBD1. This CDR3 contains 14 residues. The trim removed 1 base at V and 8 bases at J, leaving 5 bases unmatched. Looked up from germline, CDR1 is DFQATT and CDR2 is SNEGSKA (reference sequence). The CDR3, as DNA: TGCAGTGCTAGAGGTGACAGGGTGGATTCACCCCTCCACTTT. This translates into CSARGDRVDSPLHF.

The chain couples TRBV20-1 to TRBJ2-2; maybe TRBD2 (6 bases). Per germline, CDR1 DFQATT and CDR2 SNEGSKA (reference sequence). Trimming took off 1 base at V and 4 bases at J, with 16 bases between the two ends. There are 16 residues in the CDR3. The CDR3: CSARGRSTSRTGELFF. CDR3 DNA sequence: TGCAGTGCTAGAGGGCGATCGACTAGTCGCACCGGGGAGCTGTTTTTT.

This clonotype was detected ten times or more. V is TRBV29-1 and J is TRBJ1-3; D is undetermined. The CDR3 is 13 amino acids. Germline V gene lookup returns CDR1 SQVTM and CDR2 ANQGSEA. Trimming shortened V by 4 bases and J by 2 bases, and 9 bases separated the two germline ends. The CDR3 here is CSVALVTGNTIYF. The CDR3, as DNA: TGCAGCGTTGCACTAGTTACTGGAAACACCATATATTTT. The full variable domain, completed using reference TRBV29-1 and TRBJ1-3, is SAVISQKPSRDICQRGTSLTIQCQVDSQVTMMFWYRQQPGQSLTLIATANQGSEATYESGFVIDKFPISRPNLTFSTLTVSNMSPEDSSIYLCSVALVTGNTIYFGEGSWLTVV.

CDR3 DNA: TGTGCCAGCAGCCAAGGTTCGGGGACCTACGAGCAGTACTTC. This codes for CASSQGSGTYEQYF. The rearrangement links TRBV3-1 to TRBJ2-7; the D gene is possibly TRBD2 (5 bases). The germline gives CDR1 LGHDT, CDR2 YNNKEL (reference sequence). The CDR3 runs to 14 residues. V lost 1 base and J lost 2, with 9 bases in between.

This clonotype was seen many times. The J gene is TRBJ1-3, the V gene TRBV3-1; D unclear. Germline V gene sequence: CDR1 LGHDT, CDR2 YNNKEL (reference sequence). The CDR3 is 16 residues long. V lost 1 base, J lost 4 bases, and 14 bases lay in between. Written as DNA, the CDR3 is TGTGCCAGCAGCCAAGGTTCCAGGTTGATAGGAAACACCATATATTTT. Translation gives CASSQGSRLIGNTIYF.